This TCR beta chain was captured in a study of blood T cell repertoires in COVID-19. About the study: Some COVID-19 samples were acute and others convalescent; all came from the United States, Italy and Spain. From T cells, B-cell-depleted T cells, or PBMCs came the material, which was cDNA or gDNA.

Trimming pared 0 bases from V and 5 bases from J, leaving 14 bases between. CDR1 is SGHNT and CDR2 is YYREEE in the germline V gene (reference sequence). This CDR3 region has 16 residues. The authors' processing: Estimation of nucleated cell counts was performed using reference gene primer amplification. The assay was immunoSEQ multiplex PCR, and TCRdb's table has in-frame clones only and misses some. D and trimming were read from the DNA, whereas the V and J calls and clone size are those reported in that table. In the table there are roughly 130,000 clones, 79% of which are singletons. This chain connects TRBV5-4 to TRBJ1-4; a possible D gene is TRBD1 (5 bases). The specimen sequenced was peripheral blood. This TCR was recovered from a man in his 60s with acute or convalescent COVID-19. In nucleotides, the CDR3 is TGTGCCAGCAGCTTGGGTGACCGATCAGGGAATGAAAAACTGTTTTTT. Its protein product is CASSLGDRSGNEKLFF. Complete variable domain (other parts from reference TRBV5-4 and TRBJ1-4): ETGVTQSPTHLIKTRGQQVTLRCSSQSGHNTVSWYQQALGQGPQFIFQYYREEENGRGNFPPRFSGLQFPNYSSELNVNALELDDSALYLCASSLGDRSGNEKLFFGSGTQLSVL.